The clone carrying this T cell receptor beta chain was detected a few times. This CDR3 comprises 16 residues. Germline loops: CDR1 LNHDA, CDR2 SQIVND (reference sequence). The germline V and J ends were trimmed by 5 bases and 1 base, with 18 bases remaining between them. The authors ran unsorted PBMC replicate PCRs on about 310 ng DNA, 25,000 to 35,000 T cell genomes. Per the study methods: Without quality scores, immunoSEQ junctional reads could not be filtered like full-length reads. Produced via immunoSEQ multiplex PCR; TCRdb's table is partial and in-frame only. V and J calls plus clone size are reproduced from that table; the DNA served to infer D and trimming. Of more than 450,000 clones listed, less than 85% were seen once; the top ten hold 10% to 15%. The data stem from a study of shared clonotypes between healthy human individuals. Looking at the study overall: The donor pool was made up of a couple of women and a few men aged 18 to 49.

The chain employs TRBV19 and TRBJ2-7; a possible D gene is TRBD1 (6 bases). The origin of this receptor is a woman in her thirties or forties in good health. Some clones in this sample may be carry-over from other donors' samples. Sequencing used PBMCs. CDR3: CASSPAPDSPSYEQYF. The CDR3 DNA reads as TGTGCCAGTAGTCCCGCCCCGGACAGCCCTTCCTACGAGCAGTACTTC.